What follows are 13 T cell receptor beta chains derived from one specimen sequenced in a study of post-analysis software for immune sequencing data. Researchers reported that TCR beta cDNA libraries carried unique molecular identifiers. TCRdb called the PCR reads again in MiXCR, with one record for every CDR3 protein. The table records around 160,000 distinct CDR3 sequences, around 34% of them present only once. The sequencing here drew on blood, taken after autologous hematopoietic stem cell transplantation. These receptors all stem from a girl aged 5-17 years with multiple sclerosis.

A word on this clonotype: This may arise from a read error, as a much more abundant clone is one base away. The chain couples TRBV12-3 or TRBV12-4 to TRBJ2-5; the match to TRBD2 covers 7 bases. TRBJ2-7 explains the end of the DNA better; the J call may be wrong. This CDR3 has 15 residues. The CDR3 DNA sequence: TGTACCAGCAGTTTAGGTCTAGCGGAGGCCTACGAGCAGTACTTC. Translated, it gives CTSSLGLAEAYEQYF.

This clonotype was detected only a few times. The chain employs TRBV12-3 or TRBV12-4 and TRBJ2-7, with D unclear. V dropped 8 bases and J dropped 3 bases, with 8 bases sitting between them. CDR3 length equals 11 residues. The CDR3 sequence: CASRGGYEQYF. In nucleotides, the CDR3 is TGTGCCAGCCGTGGCGGCTACGAGCAGTACTTC.

The V and J genes are TRBV27 and TRBJ2-3, with 9 positions matching TRBD2. Trimming removed 8 bases from V and 4 bases from J; junction bases left unmatched: 7. The CDR3 has 14 residues. The germline gives CDR1 MNHEY, CDR2 SMNVEV (reference sequence). The DNA for the CDR3 is TGTGCCAGCTCCTTAGCGGGAGTGGCAGATACGCAGTATTTT. This codes for CASSLAGVADTQYF.

In its sample, this clonotype was seen a few times. V gene TRBV7-8 combines with J gene TRBJ1-2, with TRBD1 matching over 8 bases. Per the germline V gene, CDR1 is SGHVS and CDR2 is FQNEAQ. The trim removed 5 bases at V and 6 bases at J, leaving 11 bases unmatched. The CDR3 is made up of 15 amino acids. The CDR3: CASSLSRGPTDGYTF. CDR3 nucleotide sequence: TGTGCCAGCAGCCTGAGCAGGGGGCCGACAGATGGCTACACCTTC.

In regard to this clonotype: No conserved phenylalanine or tryptophan is present at the end of the CDR3, so a read error is the likely explanation. The rearrangement links TRBV5-1 to TRBJ2-3; a possible D gene is TRBD1 (7 bases). The CDR3 runs 15 residues. Trimming shortened V by 3 bases and J by 5 bases, and 16 bases separated the two germline ends. CDR1 is SGHRS, CDR2 YFSETQ, per germline. In DNA form, the CDR3 reads TGCGCCAGCAGCTGGGGGGCCTCAGGGGGAGATACGCAGTATGTT. It encodes CASSWGASGGDTQYV.

The chain couples TRBV7-9 to TRBJ2-7; D is undetermined. In germline, CDR1 is SEHNR, CDR2 FQNEAQ (reference sequence). V lost 0 bases and J lost 3, with 6 bases in between. This CDR3 spans 13 amino acids. CDR3 region: CASSLARNYEQYF. CDR3 DNA: TGTGCCAGCAGCTTAGCCAGAAACTACGAGCAGTACTTC.

The rearrangement links TRBV20-1 to TRBJ2-1; D is tentatively TRBD1 or TRBD2 (5 bases each). The CDR3 loop spans 14 amino acids. The ends were cut back, 7 bases at V and 0 bases at J, with 13 bases in the middle. The germline gives CDR1 DFQATT, CDR2 SNEGSKA (reference sequence). CDR3 in amino acids: CSGGPRSSYNEQFF. In DNA, the CDR3 is TGCAGTGGGGGACCGAGGAGCTCCTACAATGAGCAGTTCTTC.

To note about this clonotype: A junction end diverges from the germline sequence, so it may reflect a read error. The CDR3 sequence is CASSLEAGVSNERFF. The CDR3 DNA follows: TGTGCCAGCAGTTTAGAAGCGGGAGTCTCCAATGAGCGGTTCTTC. The rearrangement uses TRBV12-3 or TRBV12-4 and TRBJ2-1; 8 nucleotides agree with TRBD2. This CDR3 region has 15 residues.

The rearrangement links TRBV14 to TRBJ1-6; D call uncertain. From germline, CDR1 is SGHDN and CDR2 FVKESK. V was pared by 1 base and J by 0 bases, with 4 bases between. The length of the CDR3 is 15 residues. CDR3 coding DNA: TGTGCCAGCAGCCAAGGCGGCTCCTATAATTCACCCCTCCACTTT. It specifies CASSQGGSYNSPLHF.

The chain has TRBV12-3 or TRBV12-4 and TRBJ2-5; D gene ambiguous. There are 14 residues in the CDR3. V was clipped by 2 bases and J by 2 bases, with 9 bases between them. CDR3 coding DNA: TGTGCCAGCAGTTTAATGGCAGGACAAGAGACCCAGTACTTC. This gives the protein CASSLMAGQETQYF.

This sequence joins TRBV27 and TRBJ2-3, with D maybe TRBD1 (6 bases). Germline loops: CDR1 MNHEY, CDR2 SMNVEV (reference sequence). The CDR3 covers 17 residues. Trimming took off 7 bases at V and 0 bases at J, with 20 bases between the two ends. CDR3 coding DNA: TGTGCCAGCAACTCAGTCCCGGGACATACTAGCACAGATACGCAGTATTTT. Translated, it gives CASNSVPGHTSTDTQYF.

This clonotype appeared a few times. The V and J genes are TRBV12-3 or TRBV12-4 and TRBJ2-7; tentatively, D is TRBD1 (7 bases). Trimming cost V 9 bases and J 5 bases, with 20 bases left between them. The CDR3 contains 14 residues. CDR3 nucleotide sequence: TGTGCCAGTAGCGACAGGGAGGCTCCTAACGAGCAGTACTTC. Amino acid sequence: CASSDREAPNEQYF.

On this clonotype: A much more abundant neighbour one base away suggests this may be a read error. The V call is TRBV12-3 or TRBV12-4, the J call TRBJ2-7; TRBD2 matches at 10 bases. The assigned J gene may be wrong: the sequence end matches TRBJ2-5 better. The CDR3 has 13 amino acids. DNA for the CDR3: TGTGCCGGCAGTTTAGCGGGGGGTGGGACCCAGTACTTC. The encoded protein is CAGSLAGGGTQYF.